This paragraph reports one TCR beta chain. Its antigen is as yet unknown. These data come from a study of T-cell memory formation after mild COVID-19. Study-level results: Later expanders leaned CD4+, whereas day 15 to 85 contracting clones were balanced CD4/CD8. Confirmation was lacking for SARS-CoV-2 specificity of second-wave clones that peaked on day 37.

Trimming removed 4 bases at V and 4 bases at J, with 12 bases between. Germline V gene data show CDR1 as LGHNA and CDR2 as YSLEER. The CDR3 sequence is 14 residues long. 5'RACE with constant-segment primers yielded barcoded, UMI-tagged TCR alpha and TCR beta cDNA libraries. TCRdb ran MiXCR on the 5' RACE reads and lists one entry per CDR3 protein. This table holds 120,000 or so distinct CDR3 sequences, 17% found once. This receptor was obtained from a man younger than 35 who had mild COVID-19 (a few samples of this study predate the infection). Cell type and time point are not known. V is TRBV4-3 and J is TRBJ2-3; no definite D call. Sequenced material: PBMCs or a T cell subset sorted from them (not recorded which). The chain's CDR3 is CASSPVSSADTQYF. The DNA of the CDR3 is TGCGCCAGCAGCCCAGTCTCGTCAGCAGATACGCAGTATTTT.